These 5 T cell receptor beta chains came from one sample sequenced in a study of T cells of healthy individuals (dated by TCRdb to between 2018 and 2020). Libraries were built with 5' RACE. Sequencing took place on an Illumina MiSeq. TCRdb itself trimmed the public reads at Q25 with fastp, ran MiXCR and retained productive beta chains. When rows share a CDR3 protein, they turn into one entry using the most common DNA and genes. The sample table records 60,000 to 75,000 distinct CDR3 sequences; 16% of these occur just once. Clones ranked in the top ten supply approximately 4.6% of the sample. The source of these receptors is a human donor in good health.

This clonotype was recorded many times. The chain carries TRBV4-3 and TRBJ2-7; D is possibly TRBD2 (6 bases). Trimming cost V 1 base and J 0 bases, with 10 bases left between them. CDR3 length equals 15 residues. The V gene's germline CDR1 is LGHNA and CDR2 YSLEER. CDR3 DNA: TGCGCCAGCAGCCAAGTAGCGGAGAGCTCCTACGAGCAGTACTTC. It translates to CASSQVAESSYEQYF.

In this sample, this clonotype turned up a few times. This chain links TRBV28 with TRBJ2-2; the D gene is possibly TRBD1 (6 bases). Germline V CDR1 and CDR2: MDHEN, SYDVKM. This CDR3 is 16 amino acids long. Trimming cost V 3 bases and J 3 bases, with 14 bases left between them. The CDR3 sequence is CASSFSPGTHTGELFF. CDR3 bases: TGTGCCAGCAGTTTCTCCCCCGGGACACACACCGGGGAGCTGTTTTTT.

The table lists this clonotype with a few counts. The chain is built from TRBV10-3 and TRBJ1-5, with 8 bases lining up with TRBD1. CDR3 size: 17 residues. Germline CDR1 and CDR2: ENHRY and SYGVKD. Unmatched junction bases numbered 8, after V lost 2 bases and J lost 2 bases. The CDR3 region has the DNA TGTGCCATCAGTGAGGGACGATTGACAGGGGGCAATCAGCCCCAGCATTTT. Translated: CAISEGRLTGGNQPQHF.

This clonotype was seen at least ten times. This chain uses TRBV5-1 with TRBJ2-7, with no clear D. V dropped 7 bases and J dropped 5 bases, with 10 bases sitting between them. Germline CDR1 SGHRS, CDR2 YFSETQ. The CDR3 totals 11 residues. The CDR3 nucleotides are TGCGCCAGCGGTTGGTTAAACGAGCAGTACTTC. Translated, it gives CASGWLNEQYF.

The chain carries TRBV12-3 or TRBV12-4 and TRBJ1-2, with 7 bases that match TRBD1. V trimming: 5 bases; J trimming: 6 bases; junction bases outside the gene matches: 6. The CDR3 has 13 amino acids. CDR3 in amino acids: CASSPQGVHGYTF. The CDR3 DNA sequence: TGTGCCAGCAGTCCGCAGGGGGTACATGGCTACACCTTC.